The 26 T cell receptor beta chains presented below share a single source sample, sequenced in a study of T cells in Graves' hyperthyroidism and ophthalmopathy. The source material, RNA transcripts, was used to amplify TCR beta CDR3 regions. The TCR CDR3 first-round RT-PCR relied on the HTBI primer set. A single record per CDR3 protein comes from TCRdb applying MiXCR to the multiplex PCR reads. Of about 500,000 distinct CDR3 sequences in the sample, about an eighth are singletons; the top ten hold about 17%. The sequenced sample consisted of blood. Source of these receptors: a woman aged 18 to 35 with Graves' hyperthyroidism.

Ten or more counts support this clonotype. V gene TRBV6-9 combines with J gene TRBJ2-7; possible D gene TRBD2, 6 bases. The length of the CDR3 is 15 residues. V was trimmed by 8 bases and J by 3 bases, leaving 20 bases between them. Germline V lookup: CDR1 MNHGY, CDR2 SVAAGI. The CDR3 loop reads CASPDWSGPDYEQYF. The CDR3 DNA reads TGTGCCAGCCCCGACTGGAGCGGGCCGGACTACGAGCAGTACTTC.

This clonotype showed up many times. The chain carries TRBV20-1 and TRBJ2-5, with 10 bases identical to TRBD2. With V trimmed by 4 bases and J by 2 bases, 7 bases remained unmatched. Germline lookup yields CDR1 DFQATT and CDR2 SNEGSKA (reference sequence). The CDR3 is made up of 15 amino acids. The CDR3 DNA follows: TGCAGTGCTACCCCCAGCGGGAGGGTTCAAGAGACCCAGTACTTC. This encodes CSATPSGRVQETQYF.

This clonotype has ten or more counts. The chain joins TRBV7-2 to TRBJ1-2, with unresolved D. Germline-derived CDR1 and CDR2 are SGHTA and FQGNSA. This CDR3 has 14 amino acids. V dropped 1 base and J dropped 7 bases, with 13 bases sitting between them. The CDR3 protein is CASSLVGSPPGYTF. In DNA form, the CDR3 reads TGTGCCAGCAGCTTAGTCGGGAGTCCTCCTGGCTACACCTTC. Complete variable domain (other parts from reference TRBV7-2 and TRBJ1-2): GAGVSQSPSNKVTEKGKDVELRCDPISGHTALYWYRQSLGQGLEFLIYFQGNSAPDKSGLPSDRFSAERTGGSVSTLTIQRTQQEDSAVYLCASSLVGSPPGYTFGSGTRLTVV.

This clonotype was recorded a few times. The CDR3 protein is CASSEGGAIYEQYV. For the CDR3, the DNA is TGTGCCAGCAGTGAAGGCGGGGCCATCTACGAGCAGTACGTC. The chain links TRBV6-1 to TRBJ2-7; possibly TRBD2 for D (6 bases). This CDR3 comprises 14 residues. Germline-derived CDR1 and CDR2 are MNHNS and SASEGT. The ends were cut back, 1 base at V and 3 bases at J, with 10 bases in the middle.

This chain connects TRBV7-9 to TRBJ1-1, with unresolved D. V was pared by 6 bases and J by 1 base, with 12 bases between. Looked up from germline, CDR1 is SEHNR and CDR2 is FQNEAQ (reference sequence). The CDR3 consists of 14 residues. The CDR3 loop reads CASRGDSGNTEAFF. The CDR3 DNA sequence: TGTGCCAGCAGGGGTGACTCGGGGAACACTGAAGCTTTCTTT.

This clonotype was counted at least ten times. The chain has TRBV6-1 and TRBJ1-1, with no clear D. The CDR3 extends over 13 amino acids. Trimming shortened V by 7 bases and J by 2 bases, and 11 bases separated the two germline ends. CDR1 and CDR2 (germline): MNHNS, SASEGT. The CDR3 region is CASTDWGNTEAFF. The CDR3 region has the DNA TGTGCCAGCACCGACTGGGGTAACACTGAAGCTTTCTTT.

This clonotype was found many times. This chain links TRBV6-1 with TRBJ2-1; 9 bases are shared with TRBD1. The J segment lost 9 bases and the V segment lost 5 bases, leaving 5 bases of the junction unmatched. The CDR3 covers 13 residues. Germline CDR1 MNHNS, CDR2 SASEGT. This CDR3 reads CASSTGGSFEQFF. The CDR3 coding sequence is TGTGCCAGCAGTACAGGGGGCTCCTTTGAGCAGTTCTTC.

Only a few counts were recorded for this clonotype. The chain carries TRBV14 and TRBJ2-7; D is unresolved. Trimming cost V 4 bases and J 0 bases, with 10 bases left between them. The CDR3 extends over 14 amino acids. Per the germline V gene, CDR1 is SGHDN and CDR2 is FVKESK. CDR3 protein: CASSRDLRSYEQYF. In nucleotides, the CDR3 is TGTGCCAGCAGCCGCGACCTCCGCTCCTACGAGCAGTACTTC. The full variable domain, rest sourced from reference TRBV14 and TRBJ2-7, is EAGVTQFPSHSVIEKGQTVTLRCDPISGHDNLYWYRRVMGKEIKFLLHFVKESKQDESGMPNNRFLAERTGGTYSTLKVQPAELEDSGVYFCASSRDLRSYEQYFGPGTRLTVT.

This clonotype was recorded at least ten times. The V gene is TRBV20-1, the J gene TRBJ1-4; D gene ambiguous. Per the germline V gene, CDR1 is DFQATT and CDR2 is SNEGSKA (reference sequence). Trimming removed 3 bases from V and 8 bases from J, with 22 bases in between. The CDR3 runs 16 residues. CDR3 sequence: CSASAVLTLMGEKLFF. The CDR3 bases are TGCAGTGCTAGTGCCGTACTGACCCTGATGGGCGAAAAACTGTTTTTT.

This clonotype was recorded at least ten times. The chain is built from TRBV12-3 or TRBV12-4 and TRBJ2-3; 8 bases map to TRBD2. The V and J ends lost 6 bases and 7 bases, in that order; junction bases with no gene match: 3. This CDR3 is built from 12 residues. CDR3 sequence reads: CASSGLANTQYF. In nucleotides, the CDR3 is TGTGCCAGCAGCGGACTAGCTAATACGCAGTATTTT.

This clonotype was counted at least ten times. The CDR3 nucleotides read TGTGCCTGGAGTGTACCCCCCCGCTCCTACAATGAGCAGTTCTTC. It is translated as CAWSVPPRSYNEQFF. The chain couples TRBV30 to TRBJ2-1; D uncertain. This CDR3 region has 15 residues. Per germline, CDR1 GTSNPN and CDR2 SVGIG (reference sequence). V was shortened by 0 bases and J by 0 bases, with 9 bases between the two germline ends.

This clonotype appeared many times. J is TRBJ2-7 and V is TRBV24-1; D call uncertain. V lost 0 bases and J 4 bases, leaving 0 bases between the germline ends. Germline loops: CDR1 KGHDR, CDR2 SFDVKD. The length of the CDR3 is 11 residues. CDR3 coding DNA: TGTGCCACCAGTGATTTGTACGAGCAGTACTTC. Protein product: CATSDLYEQYF.

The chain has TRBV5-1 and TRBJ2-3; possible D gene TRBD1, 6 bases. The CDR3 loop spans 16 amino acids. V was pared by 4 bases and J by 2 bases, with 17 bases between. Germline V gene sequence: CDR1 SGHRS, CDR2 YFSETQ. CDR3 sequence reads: CASSQPQQGTTDTQYF. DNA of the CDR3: TGCGCCAGCAGCCAACCTCAACAGGGTACCACAGATACGCAGTATTTT.

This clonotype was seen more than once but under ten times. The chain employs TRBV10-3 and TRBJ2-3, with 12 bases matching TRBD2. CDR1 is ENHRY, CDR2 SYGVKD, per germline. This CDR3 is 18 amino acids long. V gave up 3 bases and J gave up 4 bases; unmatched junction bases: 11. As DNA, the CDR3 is TGTGCCATCAGTGACCAACCGACTAGCGGGAGCGTCTCAGATACGCAGTATTTT. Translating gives CAISDQPTSGSVSDTQYF.

The CDR3 protein is CASSQDDPQATGELFF. The DNA for the CDR3 is TGTGCCAGCAGCCAAGACGACCCTCAAGCAACCGGGGAGCTGTTTTTT. The chain couples TRBV3-1 to TRBJ2-2; D not resolved. With 0 bases removed from V and 5 bases from J, the gap between germline ends came to 13 bases. This CDR3 is built from 16 residues. Germline V CDR1 and CDR2: LGHDT, YNNKEL (reference sequence).

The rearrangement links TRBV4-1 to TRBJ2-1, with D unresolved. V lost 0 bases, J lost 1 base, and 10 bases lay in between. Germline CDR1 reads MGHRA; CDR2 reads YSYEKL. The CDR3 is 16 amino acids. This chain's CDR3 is CASSQEEPESYNEQFF. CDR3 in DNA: TGCGCCAGCAGCCAAGAAGAGCCAGAATCCTACAATGAGCAGTTCTTC.

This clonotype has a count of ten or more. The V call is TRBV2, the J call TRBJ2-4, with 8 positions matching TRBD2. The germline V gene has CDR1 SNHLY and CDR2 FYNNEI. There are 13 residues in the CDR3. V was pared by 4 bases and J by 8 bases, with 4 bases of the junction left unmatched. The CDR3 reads CASSAGTRDIQYF. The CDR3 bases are TGTGCCAGCAGTGCCGGGACTAGGGACATTCAGTACTTC.

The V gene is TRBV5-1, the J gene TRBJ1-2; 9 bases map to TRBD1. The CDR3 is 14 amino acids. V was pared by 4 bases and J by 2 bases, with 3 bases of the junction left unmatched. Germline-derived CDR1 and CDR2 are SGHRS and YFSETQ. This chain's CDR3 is CASSNGTGNYGYTF. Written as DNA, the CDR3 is TGCGCCAGCAGCAATGGGACAGGGAACTATGGCTACACCTTC.

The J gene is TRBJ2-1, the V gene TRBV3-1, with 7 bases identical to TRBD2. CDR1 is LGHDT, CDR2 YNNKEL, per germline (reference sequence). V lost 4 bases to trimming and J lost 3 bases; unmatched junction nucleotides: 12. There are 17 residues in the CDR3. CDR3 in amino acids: CASSPPLTSANYNEQFF. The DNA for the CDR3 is TGTGCCAGCAGCCCGCCCTTAACTAGCGCAAACTACAATGAGCAGTTCTTC.

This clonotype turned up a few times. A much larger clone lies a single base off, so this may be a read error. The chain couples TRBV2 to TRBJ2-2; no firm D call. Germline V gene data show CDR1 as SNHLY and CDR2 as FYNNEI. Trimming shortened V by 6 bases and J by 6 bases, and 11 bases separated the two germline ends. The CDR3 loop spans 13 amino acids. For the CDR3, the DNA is TGTGCCAGCAGGTCTAATCGGCCCGGGGAGCTGTTTTTT. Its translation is CASRSNRPGELFF.

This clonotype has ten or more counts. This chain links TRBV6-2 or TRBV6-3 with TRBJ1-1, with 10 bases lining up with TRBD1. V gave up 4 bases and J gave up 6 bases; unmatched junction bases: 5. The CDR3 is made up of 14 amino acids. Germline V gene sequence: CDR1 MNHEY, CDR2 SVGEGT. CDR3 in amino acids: CASSSRDRGAEAFF. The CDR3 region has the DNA TGTGCCAGCAGTTCAAGGGACAGGGGCGCTGAAGCTTTCTTT.

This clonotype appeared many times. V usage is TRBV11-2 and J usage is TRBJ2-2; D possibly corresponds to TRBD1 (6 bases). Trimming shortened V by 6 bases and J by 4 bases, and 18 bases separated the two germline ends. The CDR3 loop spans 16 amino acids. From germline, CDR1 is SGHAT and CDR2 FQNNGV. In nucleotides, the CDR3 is TGTGCCAGCAGGATGGCCTTAACAGGGATCACCGGGGAGCTGTTTTTT. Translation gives CASRMALTGITGELFF.

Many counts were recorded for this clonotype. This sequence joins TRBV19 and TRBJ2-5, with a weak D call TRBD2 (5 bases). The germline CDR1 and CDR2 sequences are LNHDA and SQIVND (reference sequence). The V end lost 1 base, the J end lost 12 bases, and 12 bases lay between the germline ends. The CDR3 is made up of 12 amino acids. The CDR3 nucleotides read TGTGCCAGTAGTATAGCGGAGGAAATTAAGTACTTC. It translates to CASSIAEEIKYF. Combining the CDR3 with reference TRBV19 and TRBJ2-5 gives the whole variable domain DGGITQSPKYLFRKEGQNVTLSCEQNLNHDAMYWYRQDPGQGLRLIYYSQIVNDFQKGDIAEGYSVSREKKESFPLTVTSAQKNPTAFYLCASSIAEEIKYFGPGTRLLVL.

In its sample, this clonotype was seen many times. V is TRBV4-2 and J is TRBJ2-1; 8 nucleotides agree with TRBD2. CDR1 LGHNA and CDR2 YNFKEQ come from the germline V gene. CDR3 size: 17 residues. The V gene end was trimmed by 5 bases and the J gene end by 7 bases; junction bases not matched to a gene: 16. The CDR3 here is CASSSGGGTGLENEQFF. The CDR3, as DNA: TGTGCCAGCAGCAGTGGCGGAGGGACGGGACTAGAAAATGAGCAGTTCTTC.

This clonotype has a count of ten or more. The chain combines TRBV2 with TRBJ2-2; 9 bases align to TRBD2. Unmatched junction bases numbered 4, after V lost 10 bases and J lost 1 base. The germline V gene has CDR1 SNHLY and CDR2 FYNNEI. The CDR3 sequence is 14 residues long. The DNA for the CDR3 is TGTGCCACTAGCGGGACCCGGAACACCGGGGAGCTGTTTTTT. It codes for CATSGTRNTGELFF.

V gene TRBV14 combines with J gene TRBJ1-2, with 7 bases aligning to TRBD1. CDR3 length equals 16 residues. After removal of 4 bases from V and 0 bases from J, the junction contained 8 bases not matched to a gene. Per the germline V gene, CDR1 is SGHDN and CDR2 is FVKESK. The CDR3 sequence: CASSPLGQAPNYGYTF. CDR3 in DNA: TGTGCCAGCAGCCCCCTAGGACAGGCGCCTAACTATGGCTACACCTTC. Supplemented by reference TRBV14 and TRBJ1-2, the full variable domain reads EAGVTQFPSHSVIEKGQTVTLRCDPISGHDNLYWYRRVMGKEIKFLLHFVKESKQDESGMPNNRFLAERTGGTYSTLKVQPAELEDSGVYFCASSPLGQAPNYGYTFGSGTRLTVV.